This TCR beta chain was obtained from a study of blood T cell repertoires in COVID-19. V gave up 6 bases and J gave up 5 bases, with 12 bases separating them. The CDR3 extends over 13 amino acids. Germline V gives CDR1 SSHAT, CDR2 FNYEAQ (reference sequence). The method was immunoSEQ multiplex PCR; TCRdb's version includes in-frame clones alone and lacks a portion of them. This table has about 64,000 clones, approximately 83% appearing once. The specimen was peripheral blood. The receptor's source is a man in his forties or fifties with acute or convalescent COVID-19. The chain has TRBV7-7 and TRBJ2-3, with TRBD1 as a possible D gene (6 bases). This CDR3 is CASSHSGEDTQYF. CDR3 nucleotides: TGTGCCAGCAGTCACTCAGGGGAAGATACGCAGTATTTT.